Presented here are 9 T cell receptor beta chains from one specimen sequenced in a study of PD-1 blockade in classical Hodgkin lymphoma. Every patient experienced relapse after autologous stem cell transplantation, and brentuximab vedotin exposure varied. Measured with immunoSEQ multiplex PCR; TCRdb has only the in-frame clones, and not every one. The sample includes about 50,000 clones, more than 70% of them seen just once. The material sequenced was peripheral blood mononuclear cells (PBMCs), taken before the second cycle of nivolumab. These receptors all come from a human donor with classical Hodgkin lymphoma.

The rearrangement links TRBV7-9 to TRBJ1-4, with 12 bases fitting TRBD1. In germline, CDR1 is SEHNR, CDR2 FQNEAQ (reference sequence). The CDR3 contains 15 residues. The J segment lost 8 bases and the V segment lost 5 bases, leaving 6 bases of the junction unmatched. The CDR3 spells CASSAWDRGQEKLFF. In nucleotides, the CDR3 is TGTGCCAGCAGCGCATGGGACAGGGGGCAGGAAAAACTGTTTTTT.

The V gene is TRBV2, the J gene TRBJ2-1, with TRBD1 as a possible D gene (6 bases). The CDR3 extends over 16 amino acids. CDR1 is SNHLY and CDR2 is FYNNEI in the germline V gene. V was clipped by 2 bases and J by 7 bases, with 18 bases between them. In DNA, the CDR3 is TGTGCCAGCAGTGAAATGGCGGGCAGGGGACCTAATGAGCAGTTCTTC. The encoded protein is CASSEMAGRGPNEQFF.

The chain is built from TRBV6-6 and TRBJ1-4; no definite D call. V lost 6 bases and J 3 bases, leaving 14 bases between the germline ends. Germline V gene lookup returns CDR1 MNHNY and CDR2 SVGAGI (reference sequence). The CDR3 loop spans 15 amino acids. The CDR3 sequence: CASSPQISANEKLFF. The DNA of the CDR3 is TGTGCCAGCAGCCCACAGATATCCGCTAATGAAAAACTGTTTTTT.

The chain has TRBV5-1 and TRBJ2-5; TRBD1 aligns across 12 bases. The CDR3 is 15 residues long. The germline gives CDR1 SGHRS, CDR2 YFSETQ. Losses at the gene ends were 4 bases for V and 4 bases for J; bases not matched to a gene: 5. CDR3: CASSGGTGGRETQYF. The CDR3 region has the DNA TGCGCCAGCAGCGGAGGGACAGGGGGCAGAGAGACCCAGTACTTC.

This clone was picked up a small number of times. The chain combines TRBV6-5 with TRBJ1-1, with 9 bases fitting TRBD1. This CDR3 comprises 14 residues. The V gene end was trimmed by 2 bases and the J gene end by 5 bases; junction bases not matched to a gene: 3. CDR1 MNHEY and CDR2 SVGAGI come from the germline V gene. This CDR3 reads CASSYRTGDTEAFF. CDR3 sequence (DNA): TGTGCCAGCAGTTACAGGACAGGGGATACTGAAGCTTTCTTT.

The chain carries TRBV7-3 and TRBJ1-1; no firm D call. Germline V gives CDR1 SGHTA, CDR2 FQGTGA. V was shortened by 1 base and J by 1 base, with 4 bases between the two germline ends. The CDR3 runs to 13 residues. As DNA, the CDR3 is TGTGCCAGCAGCTTAATTGGGAACACTGAAGCTTTCTTT. Translation: CASSLIGNTEAFF.

V gene TRBV5-1 combines with J gene TRBJ2-2; D possibly matches TRBD1 or TRBD2 (6 bases each). CDR1 and CDR2 (germline): SGHRS, YFSETQ. The CDR3 is 13 residues long. Trimming removed 8 bases from V and 7 bases from J, with 15 bases in between. The CDR3 nucleotides read TGCGCCAGTAGCAAGAGGGGGGACGGGGAGCTGTTTTTT. This sequence encodes CASSKRGDGELFF.

The rearrangement joins TRBV14 to TRBJ2-7; 8 bases fit TRBD1. The germline V gene has CDR1 SGHDN and CDR2 FVKESK. Germline trimming cut 6 bases from V and 4 bases from J; bases unmatched to any gene: 11. CDR3 length: 15 residues. The CDR3: CASSPTGVIRYEQYF. The CDR3 DNA sequence: TGTGCCAGCAGTCCGACAGGGGTAATTCGGTACGAGCAGTACTTC. Using reference TRBV14 and TRBJ2-7 for the parts outside the CDR3, the full variable domain is EAGVTQFPSHSVIEKGQTVTLRCDPISGHDNLYWYRRVMGKEIKFLLHFVKESKQDESGMPNNRFLAERTGGTYSTLKVQPAELEDSGVYFCASSPTGVIRYEQYFGPGTRLTVT.

This rearrangement joins TRBV9 to TRBJ2-2; TRBD2 matches 8 bases. V lost 4 bases and J lost 5; bases outside the gene matches: 7. Germline loops: CDR1 SGDLS, CDR2 YYNGEE. The CDR3 spans 15 residues. CDR3 sequence (DNA): TGTGCCAGCAGCACGAGGACTAGCTCGACCGGGGAGCTGTTTTTT. Protein sequence: CASSTRTSSTGELFF.